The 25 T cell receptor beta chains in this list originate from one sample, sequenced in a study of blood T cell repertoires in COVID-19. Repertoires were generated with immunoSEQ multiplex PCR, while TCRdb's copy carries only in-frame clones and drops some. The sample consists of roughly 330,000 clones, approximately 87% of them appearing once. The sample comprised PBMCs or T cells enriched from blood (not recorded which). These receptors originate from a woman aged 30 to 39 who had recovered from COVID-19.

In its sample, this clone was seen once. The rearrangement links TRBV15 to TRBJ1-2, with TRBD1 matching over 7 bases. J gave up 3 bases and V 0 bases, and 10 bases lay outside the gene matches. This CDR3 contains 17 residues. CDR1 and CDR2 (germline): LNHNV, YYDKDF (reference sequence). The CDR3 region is CATSRDTTGVFHYGYTF. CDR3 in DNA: TGTGCCACCAGCAGAGATACTACAGGGGTATTTCACTATGGCTACACCTTC.

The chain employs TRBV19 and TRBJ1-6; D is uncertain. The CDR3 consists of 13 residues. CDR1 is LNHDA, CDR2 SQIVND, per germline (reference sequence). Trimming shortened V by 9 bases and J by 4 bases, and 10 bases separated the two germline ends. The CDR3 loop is CASTTGYNSPLHF. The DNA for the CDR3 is TGTGCCAGCACGACGGGATATAATTCACCCCTCCACTTT. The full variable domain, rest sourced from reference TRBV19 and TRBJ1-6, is DGGITQSPKYLFRKEGQNVTLSCEQNLNHDAMYWYRQDPGQGLRLIYYSQIVNDFQKGDIAEGYSVSREKKESFPLTVTSAQKNPTAFYLCASTTGYNSPLHFGNGTRLTVT.

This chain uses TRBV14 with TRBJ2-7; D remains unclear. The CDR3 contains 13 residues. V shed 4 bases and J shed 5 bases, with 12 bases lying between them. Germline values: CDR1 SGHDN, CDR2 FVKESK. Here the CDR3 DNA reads TGTGCCAGCAGCCCAAAATTAGAAGACGAGCAGTACTTC. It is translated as CASSPKLEDEQYF.

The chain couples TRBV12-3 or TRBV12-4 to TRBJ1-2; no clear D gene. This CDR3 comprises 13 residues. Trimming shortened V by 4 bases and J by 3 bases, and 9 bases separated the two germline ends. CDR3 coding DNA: TGTGCCAGCAGTTCCGGGATTTACTATGGCTACACCTTC. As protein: CASSSGIYYGYTF.

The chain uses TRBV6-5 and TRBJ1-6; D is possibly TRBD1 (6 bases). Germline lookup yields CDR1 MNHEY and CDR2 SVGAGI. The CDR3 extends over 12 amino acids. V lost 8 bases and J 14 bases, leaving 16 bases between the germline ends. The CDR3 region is CASGGLDKSLHF. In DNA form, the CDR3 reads TGTGCCAGCGGGGGCCTGGACAAATCCCTCCACTTT.

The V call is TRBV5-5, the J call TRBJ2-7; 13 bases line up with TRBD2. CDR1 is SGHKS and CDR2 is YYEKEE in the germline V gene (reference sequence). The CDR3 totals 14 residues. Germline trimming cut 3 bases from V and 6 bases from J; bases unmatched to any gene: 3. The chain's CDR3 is CASSWTSGGREQYF. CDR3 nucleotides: TGTGCCAGCAGCTGGACTAGCGGGGGACGCGAGCAGTACTTC.

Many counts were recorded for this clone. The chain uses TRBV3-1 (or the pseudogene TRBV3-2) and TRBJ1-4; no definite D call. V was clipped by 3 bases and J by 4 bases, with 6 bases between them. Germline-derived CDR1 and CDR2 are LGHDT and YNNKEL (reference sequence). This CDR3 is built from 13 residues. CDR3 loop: CASSQRSNEKLFF. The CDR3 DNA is TGTGCCAGCAGCCAGCGTAGTAATGAAAAACTGTTTTTT.

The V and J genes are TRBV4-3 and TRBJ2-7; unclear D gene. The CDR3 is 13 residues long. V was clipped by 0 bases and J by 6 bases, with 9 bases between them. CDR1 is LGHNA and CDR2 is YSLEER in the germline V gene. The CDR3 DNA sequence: TGCGCCAGCAGCCAAGAATCGAGTCTCGAGCAGTACTTC. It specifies CASSQESSLEQYF.

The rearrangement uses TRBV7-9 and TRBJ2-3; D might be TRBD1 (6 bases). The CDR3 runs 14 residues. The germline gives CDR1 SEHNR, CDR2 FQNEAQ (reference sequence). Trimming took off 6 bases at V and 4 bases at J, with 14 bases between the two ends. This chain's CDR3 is CASSRDIGPDTQYF. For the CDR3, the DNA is TGTGCCAGCAGTCGGGACATCGGCCCAGATACGCAGTATTTT. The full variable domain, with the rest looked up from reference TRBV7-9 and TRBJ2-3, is DTGVSQNPRHKITKRGQNVTFRCDPISEHNRLYWYRQTLGQGPEFLTYFQNEAQLEKSRLLSDRFSAERPKGSFSTLEIQRTEQGDSAMYLCASSRDIGPDTQYFGPGTRLTVL.

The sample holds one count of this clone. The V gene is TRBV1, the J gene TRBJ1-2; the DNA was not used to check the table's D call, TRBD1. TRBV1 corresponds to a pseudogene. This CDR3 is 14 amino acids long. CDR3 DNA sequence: TGCACCAGCGGGGTACAGGGTATAAACTATGGCTACACCTTC. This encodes CTSGVQGINYGYTF.

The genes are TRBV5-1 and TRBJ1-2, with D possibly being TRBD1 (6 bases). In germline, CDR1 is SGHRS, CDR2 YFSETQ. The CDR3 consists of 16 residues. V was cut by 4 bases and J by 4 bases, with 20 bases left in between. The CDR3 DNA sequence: TGCGCCAGCAGCCCAGGTCAGGGCAGGGGCACCTATGGCTACACCTTC. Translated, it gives CASSPGQGRGTYGYTF.

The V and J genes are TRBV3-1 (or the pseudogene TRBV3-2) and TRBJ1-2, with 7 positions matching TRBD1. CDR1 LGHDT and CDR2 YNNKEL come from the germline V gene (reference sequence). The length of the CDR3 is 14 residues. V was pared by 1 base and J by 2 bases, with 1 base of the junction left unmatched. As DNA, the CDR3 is TGTGCCAGCAGCCAAGTACAGGGGAACTATGGCTACACCTTC. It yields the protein CASSQVQGNYGYTF.

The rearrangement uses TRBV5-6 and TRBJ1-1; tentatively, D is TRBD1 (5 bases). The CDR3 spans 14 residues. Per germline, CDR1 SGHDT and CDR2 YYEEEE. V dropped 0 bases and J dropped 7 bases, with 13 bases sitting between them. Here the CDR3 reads CASSLVGGKDEAFF. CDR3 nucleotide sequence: TGTGCCAGCAGCTTGGTCGGGGGAAAGGATGAAGCTTTCTTT.

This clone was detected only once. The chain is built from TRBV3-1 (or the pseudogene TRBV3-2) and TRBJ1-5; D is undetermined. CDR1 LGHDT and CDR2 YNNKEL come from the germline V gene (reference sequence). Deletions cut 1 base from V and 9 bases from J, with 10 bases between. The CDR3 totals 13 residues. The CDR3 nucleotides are TGTGCCAGCAGCCAAGCCCCTCTAGGGCCCCAGCATTTT. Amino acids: CASSQAPLGPQHF.

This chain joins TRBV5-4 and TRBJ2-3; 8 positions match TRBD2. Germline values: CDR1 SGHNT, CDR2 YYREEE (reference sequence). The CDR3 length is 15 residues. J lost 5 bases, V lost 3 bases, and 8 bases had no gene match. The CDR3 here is CASSSLSGEGDTQYF. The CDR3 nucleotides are TGTGCCAGCAGCTCACTTAGCGGGGAGGGAGATACGCAGTATTTT. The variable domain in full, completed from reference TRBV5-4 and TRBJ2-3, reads ETGVTQSPTHLIKTRGQQVTLRCSSQSGHNTVSWYQQALGQGPQFIFQYYREEENGRGNFPPRFSGLQFPNYSSELNVNALELDDSALYLCASSSLSGEGDTQYFGPGTRLTVL.

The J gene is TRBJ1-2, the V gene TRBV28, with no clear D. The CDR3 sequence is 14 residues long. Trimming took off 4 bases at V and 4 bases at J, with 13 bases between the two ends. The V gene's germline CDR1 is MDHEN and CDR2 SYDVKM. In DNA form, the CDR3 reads TGTGCCAGCAGTTGGAAGTTATCGGGCTATGGCTACACCTTC. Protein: CASSWKLSGYGYTF.

The CDR3 protein is CASSWTGWDYGYTF. Here the CDR3 DNA reads TGTGCCAGCAGCTGGACAGGGTGGGACTATGGCTACACCTTC. This chain connects TRBV28 to TRBJ1-2; 8 nucleotides align to TRBD1. Germline values: CDR1 MDHEN, CDR2 SYDVKM. The CDR3 has 14 amino acids. V trimming: 6 bases; J trimming: 3 bases; junction bases outside the gene matches: 6.

CDR3 residues: CASSPSSWTGGSGELFF. CDR3 nucleotide sequence: TGTGCCAGCAGCCCTAGTTCTTGGACAGGGGGCTCCGGGGAGCTGTTTTTT. The rearrangement links TRBV9 to TRBJ2-2; the match to TRBD1 covers 11 bases. V shed 4 bases, J shed 6 bases, and the junction held 11 bases outside the gene matches. The CDR3 totals 17 residues. Germline loops: CDR1 SGDLS, CDR2 YYNGEE. Full variable domain (rest looked up from reference TRBV9 and TRBJ2-2): DSGVTQTPKHLITATGQRVTLRCSPRSGDLSVYWYQQSLDQGLQFLIQYYNGEERAKGNILERFSAQQFPDLHSELNLSSLELGDSALYFCASSPSSWTGGSGELFFGEGSRLTVL.

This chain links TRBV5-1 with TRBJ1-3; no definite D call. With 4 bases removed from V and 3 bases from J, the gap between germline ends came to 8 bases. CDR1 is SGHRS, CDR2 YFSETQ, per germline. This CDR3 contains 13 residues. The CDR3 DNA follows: TGCGCCAGCAGCCCCGGGTATGGAAACACCATATATTTT. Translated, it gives CASSPGYGNTIYF.

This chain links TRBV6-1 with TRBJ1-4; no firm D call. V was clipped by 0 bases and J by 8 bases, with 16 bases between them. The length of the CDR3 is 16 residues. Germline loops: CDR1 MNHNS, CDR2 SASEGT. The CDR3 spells CASSEALPTAREKLFF. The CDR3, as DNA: TGTGCCAGCAGTGAAGCGCTTCCCACAGCCCGGGAAAAACTGTTTTTT.

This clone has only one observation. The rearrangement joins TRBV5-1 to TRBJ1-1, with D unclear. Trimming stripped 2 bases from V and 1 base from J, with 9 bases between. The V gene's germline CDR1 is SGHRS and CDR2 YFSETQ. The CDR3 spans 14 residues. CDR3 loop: CASSFQVGNTEAFF. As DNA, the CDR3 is TGCGCCAGCAGCTTTCAGGTGGGGAACACTGAAGCTTTCTTT.

Here the CDR3 reads CASSLLLQLITDTQYF. The CDR3, as DNA: TGTGCCAGCAGCTTATTGTTACAGTTGATCACAGATACGCAGTATTTT. The J gene is TRBJ2-3, the V gene TRBV7-9; D call uncertain. Germline V gene sequence: CDR1 SEHNR, CDR2 FQNEAQ (reference sequence). CDR3 length: 16 residues. Trimming removed 2 bases from V and 2 bases from J, with 14 bases in between. The full variable domain, its missing parts supplied by reference TRBV7-9 and TRBJ2-3, is DTGVSQNPRHKITKRGQNVTFRCDPISEHNRLYWYRQTLGQGPEFLTYFQNEAQLEKSRLLSDRFSAERPKGSFSTLEIQRTEQGDSAMYLCASSLLLQLITDTQYFGPGTRLTVL.

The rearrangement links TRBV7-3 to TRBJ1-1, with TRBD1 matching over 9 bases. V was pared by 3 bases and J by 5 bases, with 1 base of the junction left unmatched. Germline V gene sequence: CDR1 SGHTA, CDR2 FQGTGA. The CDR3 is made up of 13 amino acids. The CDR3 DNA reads TGTGCCAGCAGCTTCGACAGGGGGACTGAAGCTTTCTTT. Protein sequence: CASSFDRGTEAFF.

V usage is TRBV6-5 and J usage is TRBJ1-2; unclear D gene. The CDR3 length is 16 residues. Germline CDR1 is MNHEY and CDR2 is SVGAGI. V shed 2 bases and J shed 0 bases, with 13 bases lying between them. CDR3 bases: TGTGCCAGCAGTTACGATGTCGGAGCTACTAACTATGGCTACACCTTC. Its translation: CASSYDVGATNYGYTF.

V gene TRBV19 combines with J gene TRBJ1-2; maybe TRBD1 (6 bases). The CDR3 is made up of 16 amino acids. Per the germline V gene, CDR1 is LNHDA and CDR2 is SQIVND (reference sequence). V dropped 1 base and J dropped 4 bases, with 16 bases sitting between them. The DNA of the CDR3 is TGTGCCAGTAGTATAGGCGATTACAGGGATGGCTATGGCTACACCTTC. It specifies CASSIGDYRDGYGYTF.